Here is one TCR beta chain with its context. Antigen unknown. These data are taken from a study of T cell responses to AZD1222 COVID-19 vaccine. Study-wide findings and caveats: Spike-specific TCR depth and breadth grew after two AZD1222 doses. The donor cohort was predominantly white British with a female majority, and clonal diversity may have been underestimated.

J was trimmed by 4 bases and V by 1 base; bases with no gene match: 1. The CDR3 consists of 13 residues. Profiling relied on immunoSEQ multiplex PCR, and the TCRdb table lists in-frame clones only, not all of them. The sample lists 100,000 to 150,000 clones, approximately 90% seen once, with 4% to 4.5% in the top ten. Sequenced here: peripheral blood, sampled on day 0 of AZD1222 vaccination. J is TRBJ2-7 and V is TRBV23-1; TRBD1 matches at 7 bases. TRBV23-1 is an ORF for which the function is uncertain. This clonotype was obtained from an adult in good health. The chain's CDR3 is CASSQWGQYEQYF. The CDR3 coding sequence is TGCGCCAGCAGTCAATGGGGACAGTACGAGCAGTACTTC.